The 32 T cell receptor beta chains below were found in one sample sequenced in a study of blood T cell repertoires in COVID-19. Some clones are missing from TCRdb's copy, which holds only in-frame ones; the method was immunoSEQ multiplex PCR. The sample includes about 140,000 clones, 80% to 90% of them seen just once. Source material: peripheral blood. The receptor source for this set is a woman between 50 and 59 years old with acute or convalescent COVID-19.

The V and J genes are TRBV7-9 and TRBJ1-1; the D is unclear. The CDR3 consists of 14 residues. Germline-derived CDR1 and CDR2 are SEHNR and FQNEAQ (reference sequence). Trimming took 2 bases from V and 5 from J, leaving 12 bases between them. The CDR3 nucleotides are TGTGCCAGCAGCTTAACCCAGGTTGAGACTGAAGCTTTCTTT. Protein sequence: CASSLTQVETEAFF.

The V gene is TRBV6-5, the J gene TRBJ2-2; TRBD1 might be the D (5 bases). CDR3 size: 14 residues. V was clipped by 7 bases and J by 5 bases, with 14 bases between them. Germline CDR1 reads MNHEY; CDR2 reads SVGAGI. CDR3 sequence (DNA): TGTGCCAGCAACGGTGGGGCTGGGACCGGGGAGCTGTTTTTT. Translated, it gives CASNGGAGTGELFF.

V gene TRBV29-1 combines with J gene TRBJ1-1; no clear D. Germline CDR1 reads SQVTM; CDR2 reads ANQGSEA. V lost 6 bases to trimming and J lost 4 bases, with 15 bases between them. The CDR3 totals 13 residues. CDR3: CSVETSLGTEAFF. CDR3 DNA sequence: TGCAGCGTCGAGACATCCCTTGGCACTGAAGCTTTCTTT.

CDR3 nucleotide sequence: TGTGCCAGCAGTCGTATACCCGGGACTACTACTTACAATGAGCAGTTCTTC. Translated: CASSRIPGTTTYNEQFF. The chain links TRBV5-5 to TRBJ2-1, with 7 bases identical to TRBD2. The CDR3 has 17 residues. The germline gives CDR1 SGHKS, CDR2 YYEKEE (reference sequence). V shed 5 bases and J 4 bases; nucleotides not matched to a gene: 15.

The rearrangement links TRBV6-5 to TRBJ1-2; 8 bases match TRBD1. This CDR3 has 16 amino acids. J gave up 7 bases and V 0 bases, and 10 bases lay outside the gene matches. The germline V gene encodes CDR1 MNHEY and CDR2 SVGAGI. This chain's CDR3 is CASSYSGTGTRGGYTF. CDR3 coding DNA: TGTGCCAGCAGTTACTCGGGGACAGGCACCCGAGGTGGCTACACCTTC.

The chain has TRBV9 and TRBJ1-3, with D possibly being TRBD1 (6 bases). In germline, CDR1 is SGDLS, CDR2 YYNGEE. V was shortened by 3 bases and J by 1 base, with 8 bases between the two germline ends. The CDR3 contains 14 residues. The DNA of the CDR3 is TGTGCCAGCAGCGCGCAGGGGTCTGGAAACACCATATATTTT. This sequence encodes CASSAQGSGNTIYF.

The genes are TRBV5-3 and TRBJ1-2; 8 positions match TRBD1. TRBV5-3 is placed among ORFs of uncertain function. V lost 0 bases and J lost 13; bases outside the gene matches: 14. The CDR3 is made up of 15 amino acids. The CDR3 reads CARSLGGTGAYEGTF. CDR3 DNA sequence: TGTGCCAGAAGCTTGGGGGGGACAGGAGCCTATGAGGGCACCTTC.

This chain joins TRBV7-2 and TRBJ2-1; the D gene is possibly TRBD2 (5 bases). The germline V gene encodes CDR1 SGHTA and CDR2 FQGNSA. Trimming cost V 1 base and J 4 bases, with 8 bases left between them. The CDR3 has 14 residues. The CDR3 region has the DNA TGTGCCAGCAGCTTAGAACCGGGGTACAATGAGCAGTTCTTC. Encoded protein: CASSLEPGYNEQFF.

The rearrangement uses TRBV30 and TRBJ1-1; the D is unclear. Germline values: CDR1 GTSNPN, CDR2 SVGIG (reference sequence). CDR3 length: 13 amino acids. With 2 bases removed from V and 4 bases from J, the gap between germline ends came to 11 bases. The DNA of the CDR3 is TGTGCCTGGAGTCCCAGGCGGGCCACTGAAGCTTTCTTT. This translates into CAWSPRRATEAFF.

This clone was counted a few times. V and J are TRBV19 and TRBJ1-5; D is uncertain. V was cut by 5 bases and J by 3 bases, with 11 bases left in between. The CDR3 is 14 amino acids. CDR1 is LNHDA, CDR2 SQIVND, per germline (reference sequence). The CDR3: CASSPGLINQPQHF. For the CDR3, the DNA is TGTGCCAGTAGTCCCGGACTTATCAATCAGCCCCAGCATTTT.

J is TRBJ2-3 and V is TRBV5-1, with TRBD1 identical over 10 bases. The germline V gene has CDR1 SGHRS and CDR2 YFSETQ. CDR3 length: 16 residues. V lost 0 bases and J lost 4; bases outside the gene matches: 5. The CDR3 DNA sequence: TGCGCCAGCAGCTTGGCGGGACAGGGGATAGCAGATACGCAGTATTTT. The encoded protein is CASSLAGQGIADTQYF.

This chain connects TRBV6-5 to TRBJ1-1, with TRBD1 as a possible D gene (5 bases). From germline, CDR1 is MNHEY and CDR2 SVGAGI. The V end lost 6 bases, the J end lost 2 bases, and 13 bases lay between the germline ends. The CDR3 length is 14 residues. CDR3 bases: TGTGCCAGCAGAGTTACCTGGGGCAACACTGAAGCTTTCTTT. It codes for CASRVTWGNTEAFF.

The V call is TRBV19, the J call TRBJ2-7; no definite D call. V gave up 3 bases and J gave up 6 bases, with 9 bases separating them. The CDR3 contains 12 residues. CDR1 is LNHDA, CDR2 SQIVND, per germline (reference sequence). The CDR3 spells CASSISTGEQYF. CDR3 sequence (DNA): TGTGCCAGTAGTATCTCTACGGGCGAGCAGTACTTC.

The V call is TRBV7-9, the J call TRBJ2-2; D not resolved. CDR3 length: 16 amino acids. Trimming pared 5 bases from V and 0 bases from J, leaving 13 bases between. Germline values: CDR1 SEHNR, CDR2 FQNEAQ (reference sequence). CDR3 sequence reads: CASSPTGSPNTGELFF. The CDR3 region has the DNA TGTGCCAGCAGCCCTACTGGTAGCCCGAACACCGGGGAGCTGTTTTTT.

This chain connects TRBV30 to TRBJ1-3; 8 bases align to TRBD1. Germline loops: CDR1 GTSNPN, CDR2 SVGIG (reference sequence). V was pared by 4 bases and J by 3 bases, with 14 bases of the junction left unmatched. CDR3 length: 17 amino acids. CDR3 sequence reads: CAWTGGKGGLYGNTIYF. DNA for the CDR3: TGTGCCTGGACAGGGGGCAAAGGGGGACTTTATGGAAACACCATATATTTT.

V and J are TRBV12-3 or TRBV12-4 and TRBJ1-1; no clear D. This CDR3 region has 11 residues. V was trimmed by 9 bases and J by 10 bases, leaving 15 bases between them. CDR3 region: CASSSGGRAFF. CDR3 coding DNA: TGTGCCAGTTCCTCCGGTGGGAGAGCTTTCTTT.

This chain joins TRBV5-1 and TRBJ1-4; the match to TRBD1 covers 9 bases. The V segment lost 5 bases and the J segment 7 bases; nucleotides outside the gene matches: 9. Germline values: CDR1 SGHRS, CDR2 YFSETQ. The CDR3 contains 15 residues. The CDR3 protein is CASSRPTGGGEKLFF. The CDR3 DNA reads TGCGCCAGCAGTCGACCGACAGGGGGTGGTGAAAAACTGTTTTTT.

The CDR3 spells CASSLGLFTGNQPQHF. In DNA, the CDR3 is TGTGCCAGCAGCTTAGGTTTGTTCACTGGCAATCAGCCCCAGCATTTT. The chain has TRBV7-8 and TRBJ1-5; D gene uncertain. The CDR3 totals 16 residues. V was trimmed by 1 base and J by 2 bases, leaving 12 bases between them. Germline-derived CDR1 and CDR2 are SGHVS and FQNEAQ.

This clone was observed a few times. Other DNA sequences in the same sample also yield this CDR3. The chain is built from TRBV9 and TRBJ1-1; D ambiguous. This CDR3 has 13 residues. In germline, CDR1 is SGDLS, CDR2 YYNGEE. V was trimmed by 0 bases and J by 4 bases, leaving 7 bases between them. The CDR3 sequence: CASSVGGSTEAFF. The CDR3 DNA follows: TGTGCCAGCAGCGTAGGAGGCAGCACTGAAGCTTTCTTT. Using reference TRBV9 and TRBJ1-1 for the parts outside the CDR3, the full variable domain is DSGVTQTPKHLITATGQRVTLRCSPRSGDLSVYWYQQSLDQGLQFLIQYYNGEERAKGNILERFSAQQFPDLHSELNLSSLELGDSALYFCASSVGGSTEAFFGQGTRLTVV.

The chain is built from TRBV19 and TRBJ2-5, with 9 bases that match TRBD1. After removal of 5 bases from V and 7 bases from J, the junction contained 5 bases not matched to a gene. There are 13 residues in the CDR3. The germline CDR1 and CDR2 sequences are LNHDA and SQIVND (reference sequence). CDR3 sequence reads: CASSSQGAATQYF. Here the CDR3 DNA reads TGTGCCAGTAGTTCACAGGGGGCAGCGACCCAGTACTTC.

This clone was observed a single time. This chain joins TRBV9 and TRBJ1-3, with D uncertain. Germline V lookup: CDR1 SGDLS, CDR2 YYNGEE. V lost 0 bases, J lost 2 bases, and 12 bases lay in between. This CDR3 contains 16 residues. CDR3 coding DNA: TGTGCCAGCAGCGTAGGACTGAGGGATCCTGGAAACACCATATATTTT. Translated: CASSVGLRDPGNTIYF.

The V and J genes are TRBV4-1 and TRBJ2-7, with D perhaps TRBD2 (6 bases). V lost 0 bases and J 2 bases, leaving 14 bases between the germline ends. Germline V gives CDR1 MGHRA, CDR2 YSYEKL. The CDR3 is made up of 16 amino acids. The CDR3 nucleotides are TGCGCCAGCAGCCAAGATCCCCAGCGGGCTACCTACGAGCAGTACTTC. It translates to CASSQDPQRATYEQYF.

This chain connects TRBV2 to TRBJ2-1; D is undetermined. V dropped 5 bases and J dropped 7 bases, with 6 bases sitting between them. Germline CDR1 and CDR2: SNHLY and FYNNEI. This CDR3 contains 11 residues. The CDR3 DNA is TGTGCCAGCAGTCTGCGTAATGAGCAGTTCTTC. Its translation: CASSLRNEQFF.

The rearrangement joins TRBV3-1 (or the pseudogene TRBV3-2) to TRBJ2-5; D is possibly TRBD2 (5 bases). Germline values: CDR1 LGHDT, CDR2 YNNKEL (reference sequence). Trimming stripped 4 bases from V and 2 bases from J, with 17 bases between. The CDR3 has 16 amino acids. CDR3 DNA sequence: TGTGCCAGCAGCCCCGCATATGGACGGGGTCAAGAGACCCAGTACTTC. As protein: CASSPAYGRGQETQYF.

This chain joins TRBV6-5 and TRBJ2-2; D possibly corresponds to TRBD1 (6 bases). V dropped 4 bases and J dropped 3 bases, with 9 bases sitting between them. The CDR3 sequence is 14 residues long. Looked up from germline, CDR1 is MNHEY and CDR2 is SVGAGI. CDR3 region: CASSFYRDTGELFF. CDR3 sequence (DNA): TGTGCCAGCAGTTTTTACAGGGACACCGGGGAGCTGTTTTTT.

The rearrangement joins TRBV15 to TRBJ1-2, with TRBD1 as a possible D gene (6 bases). V lost 3 bases, J lost 10 bases, and 18 bases lay in between. The CDR3 length is 14 residues. Germline-derived CDR1 and CDR2 are LNHNV and YYDKDF (reference sequence). The CDR3 DNA follows: TGTGCCACCAGCAGCTCCCCCGTACAGGGTTACTACACCTTC. It is translated as CATSSSPVQGYYTF.

The chain has TRBV19 and TRBJ1-2; 7 bases are shared with TRBD1. The CDR3 length is 13 residues. The junction had 3 bases not matched to a gene; V was cut back by 2 bases and J by 6 bases. Germline V gene lookup returns CDR1 LNHDA and CDR2 SQIVND (reference sequence). The CDR3 sequence is CASSITDRDGYTF. DNA for the CDR3: TGTGCCAGTAGTATAACCGACAGGGATGGCTACACCTTC.

The rearrangement uses TRBV7-3 and TRBJ2-1; the D is unclear. Trimming removed 1 base from V and 6 bases from J, with 10 bases in between. From germline, CDR1 is SGHTA and CDR2 FQGTGA. This CDR3 has 14 residues. The CDR3 region is CASSLMHTSNEQFF. CDR3 nucleotide sequence: TGTGCCAGCAGCTTAATGCACACCTCCAATGAGCAGTTCTTC.

This clone was recorded once. This chain joins TRBV5-4 and TRBJ1-2; D remains unclear. The germline CDR1 and CDR2 sequences are SGHNT and YYREEE (reference sequence). This CDR3 is 13 amino acids long. V was clipped by 4 bases and J by 4 bases, with 11 bases between them. CDR3 residues: CASSTRVGYGYTF. DNA for the CDR3: TGTGCCAGCAGCACTAGGGTGGGCTATGGCTACACCTTC. Based on the CDR3 plus reference TRBV5-4 and TRBJ1-2, the full variable domain is ETGVTQSPTHLIKTRGQQVTLRCSSQSGHNTVSWYQQALGQGPQFIFQYYREEENGRGNFPPRFSGLQFPNYSSELNVNALELDDSALYLCASSTRVGYGYTFGSGTRLTVV.

V usage is TRBV9 and J usage is TRBJ1-4; TRBD1 aligns across 10 bases. This CDR3 is 14 amino acids long. V lost 0 bases to trimming and J lost 12 bases; unmatched junction nucleotides: 5. Germline CDR1 and CDR2: SGDLS and YYNGEE. The CDR3 DNA reads TGTGCCAGCAGCGTAGGAGACAGGGGGCTCCAACTGTTTTTT. Its translation: CASSVGDRGLQLFF.

This clone was detected a few times. The chain employs TRBV2 and TRBJ2-7, with D possibly TRBD1 on 5 matching bases. This CDR3 has 14 amino acids. The V gene's germline CDR1 is SNHLY and CDR2 FYNNEI. The V and J ends lost 4 bases and 0 bases respectively, with 10 bases between them. The CDR3 spells CASSGYRSSYEQYF. The CDR3 DNA follows: TGTGCCAGCAGTGGCTACAGGAGCTCCTACGAGCAGTACTTC.

V is TRBV11-2 and J is TRBJ1-1, with D uncertain. The CDR3 spans 16 residues. The germline gives CDR1 SGHAT, CDR2 FQNNGV. The V gene lost 5 bases and the J gene lost 2 bases, with 18 bases spanning the gap. The CDR3: CASSPGPGRQNTEAFF. The CDR3 region has the DNA TGTGCCAGCAGCCCCGGCCCCGGGAGACAAAACACTGAAGCTTTCTTT. Full variable domain (remainder filled in from reference TRBV11-2 and TRBJ1-1): EAGVAQSPRYKIIEKRQSVAFWCNPISGHATLYWYQQILGQGPKLLIQFQNNGVVDDSQLPKDRFSAERLKGVDSTLKIQPAKLEDSAVYLCASSPGPGRQNTEAFFGQGTRLTVV.